This TCR beta chain was recorded in a study of human T cells and chemical hapten exposure. Overall study findings and caveats: Those TCRs sitting above 1 in 1000 frequency stayed the same with DPC sensitization.

TCRdb reanalysed the RACE reads using MiXCR and keeps one entry per CDR3 protein. The table includes 35,000 to 50,000 distinct CDR3 sequences, under 12% detected once. The CDR3 covers 18 residues. Germline CDR1 is SGHTA and CDR2 is FQGTGA. J lost 7 bases, V lost 0 bases, and 13 bases had no gene match. The sample holds many counts of this clonotype. As yet, its antigen is unknown. Time point: pre-sensitization, week 0. Treatment noted: therapeutic diphenylcyclopropenone sensitization with weekly scalp DPC. Blood draws came first, before each patch test. The rearrangement joins TRBV7-3 to TRBJ2-1, with TRBD1 matching over 9 bases. This receptor was obtained from a man aged 30-40 years with alopecia areata. Some clones in this sample may be carry-over from other donors' samples. Sequenced material: whole blood, taken in connection with sensitization to the hapten diphenylcyclopropenone (DPC). In nucleotides, the CDR3 is TGTGCCAGCAGCTTAACCGATCTGGGACAGGGTTTCTTGAATGAGCAGTTCTTC. This gives the protein CASSLTDLGQGFLNEQFF.